This T cell receptor (beta chain) was identified during a study of blood T cell repertoires in COVID-19. Study information: Sites in the United States, Italy and Spain provided acute and convalescent COVID-19 samples. The analysed material was cDNA or gDNA that came from T cells, B-cell-depleted T cells, or PBMCs.

V was shortened by 1 base and J by 6 bases, with 13 bases between the two germline ends. This CDR3 is built from 15 residues. Germline V lookup: CDR1 MDHEN, CDR2 SYDVKM. Per the study methods: Amplified reference gene primers provided the basis for estimating nucleated cell counts. The assay was immunoSEQ multiplex PCR, and TCRdb's table has in-frame clones only and misses some. V and J calls and clone size come straight from that table; D and trimming were deduced from the DNA. This table has a few hundred thousand clones, about 86% appearing once. This clonotype originated in a man aged 55-75 years with acute or convalescent COVID-19. The chain carries TRBV28 and TRBJ1-5, with D possibly being TRBD1 (6 bases). Sequencing was carried out using peripheral blood. CDR3 nucleotide sequence: TGTGCCAGCAGTTTATCGAACAGGGTCGGTCAGCCCCAGCATTTT. This gives the protein CASSLSNRVGQPQHF.